Here is one T cell receptor beta chain with its context. CDR1 is LGHNT and CDR2 is FRNRAP in the germline V gene. The germline V and J ends were trimmed by 9 bases and 1 base, with 10 bases remaining between them. This CDR3 comprises 13 residues. This entry comes from a study of blood T cell repertoires in COVID-19. Study-level background: Acute-phase and convalescent COVID-19 samples originated in the United States, Italy and Spain. Sample material is recorded as cDNA or gDNA derived from T cells, B-cell-depleted T cells, or PBMCs.

Sequenced by immunoSEQ multiplex PCR; TCRdb stores in-frame clones only, minus some. The sample lists about 280,000 clones, about 80% occurring once. The origin of this receptor is a woman between 45 and 60 years old who had recovered from COVID-19. This chain links TRBV12-5 with TRBJ2-1; TRBD2 is a possible D gene (6 bases). The sequenced sample was peripheral blood. DNA for the CDR3: TGTGCTAGCTCGGAGGGATCCTACAATGAGCAGTTCTTC. Its protein product is CASSEGSYNEQFF. Complete variable domain (other parts from reference TRBV12-5 and TRBJ2-1): DARVTQTPRHKVTEMGQEVTMRCQPILGHNTVFWYRQTMMQGLELLAYFRNRAPLDDSGMPKDRFSAEMPDATLATLKIQPSEPRDSAVYFCASSEGSYNEQFFGPGTRLTVL.